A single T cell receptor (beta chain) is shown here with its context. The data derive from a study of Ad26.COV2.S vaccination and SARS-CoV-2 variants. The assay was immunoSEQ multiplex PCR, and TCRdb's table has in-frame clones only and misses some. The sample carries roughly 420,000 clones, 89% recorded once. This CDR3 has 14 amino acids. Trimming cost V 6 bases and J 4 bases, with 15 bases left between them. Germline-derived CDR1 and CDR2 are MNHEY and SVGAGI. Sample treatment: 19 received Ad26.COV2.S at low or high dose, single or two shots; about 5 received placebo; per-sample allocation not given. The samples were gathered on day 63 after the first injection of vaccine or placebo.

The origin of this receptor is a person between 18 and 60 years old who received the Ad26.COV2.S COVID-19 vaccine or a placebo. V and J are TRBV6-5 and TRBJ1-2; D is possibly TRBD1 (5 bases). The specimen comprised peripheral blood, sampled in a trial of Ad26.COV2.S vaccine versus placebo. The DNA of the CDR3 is TGTGCCAGCAGCATGGTGGGGGAGGGCTATGGCTACACCTTC. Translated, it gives CASSMVGEGYGYTF.